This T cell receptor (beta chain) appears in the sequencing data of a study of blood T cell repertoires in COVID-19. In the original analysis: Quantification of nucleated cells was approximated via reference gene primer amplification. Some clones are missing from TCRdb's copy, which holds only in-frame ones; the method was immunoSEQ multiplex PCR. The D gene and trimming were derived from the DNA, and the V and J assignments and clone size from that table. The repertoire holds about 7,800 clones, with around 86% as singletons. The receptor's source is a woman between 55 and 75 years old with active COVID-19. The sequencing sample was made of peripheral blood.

The CDR3 DNA reads TGCAGCGTTAATGAGGGAGCGGGGGGGCCGGTGGAGCAGTACTTC. It encodes CSVNEGAGGPVEQYF. J is TRBJ2-7 and V is TRBV29-1, with TRBD2 identical over 10 bases. CDR3 length equals 15 residues. In germline, CDR1 is SQVTM, CDR2 ANQGSEA. Unmatched junction bases numbered 14, after V lost 5 bases and J lost 7 bases.